Listed here are 6 T cell receptor beta chains from one sample, sequenced in a study of neoadjuvant nivolumab and ipilimumab in lung cancer. Some clones are missing from TCRdb's copy, which holds only in-frame ones; the method was immunoSEQ multiplex PCR. Of some 38,000 clones listed, 80% to 90% are singletons. The source was peripheral blood, collected before neoadjuvant nivolumab, alone or with ipilimumab. These TCRs come from an adult with non-small cell lung cancer.

The count of this clone is one. At one of its ends the junction is not consistent with the germline gene, which may arise from a read error. The chain combines TRBV30 with TRBJ1-2; 9 nucleotides agree with TRBD1. The CDR3 runs 13 residues. Germline V gives CDR1 GTSNPN, CDR2 SVGIG (reference sequence). The CDR3 sequence: CTWNLQGARGYTF. CDR3 sequence (DNA): TGTACCTGGAACTTACAGGGGGCGCGTGGCTACACCTTC.

The chain employs TRBV19 and TRBJ1-1; TRBD1 aligns across 10 bases. This CDR3 has 16 amino acids. J lost 4 bases, V lost 4 bases, and 9 bases had no gene match. The germline V gene has CDR1 LNHDA and CDR2 SQIVND (reference sequence). In nucleotides, the CDR3 is TGTGCCAGTAGTAGAAGAGATCGGACAGGGGGCACTGAAGCTTTCTTT. Protein: CASSRRDRTGGTEAFF.

This clone is a singleton in its sample. The chain couples TRBV5-4 to TRBJ2-7; 10 bases are shared with TRBD2. The CDR3 consists of 15 residues. Per the germline V gene, CDR1 is SGHNT and CDR2 is YYREEE (reference sequence). Unmatched junction bases numbered 9, after V lost 4 bases and J lost 5 bases. CDR3 bases: TGTGCCAGCAGCAAGGAAGCGGGAGGGCCTAACGAGCAGTACTTC. Translated, it gives CASSKEAGGPNEQYF.

This chain joins TRBV27 and TRBJ2-7; 7 bases fit TRBD2. Germline V gives CDR1 MNHEY, CDR2 SMNVEV (reference sequence). This CDR3 contains 15 residues. V shed 1 base, J shed 5 bases, and the junction held 8 bases outside the gene matches. The CDR3 sequence: CASSLLGNSGNEQYF. The DNA of the CDR3 is TGTGCCAGCAGTTTATTAGGTAACAGCGGGAACGAGCAGTACTTC.

This clone was seen just once. The gene calls are TRBV6-1 and TRBJ2-7; D is unclear. V lost 4 bases and J lost 9, with 7 bases in between. Germline CDR1 and CDR2: MNHNS and SASEGT. The CDR3 sequence is 10 residues long. The CDR3 spells CASSGPGQYF. CDR3 DNA: TGTGCCAGCAGTGGTCCAGGGCAGTACTTC.

This clone was picked up one time. This rearrangement joins TRBV15 to TRBJ2-3, with D uncertain. This CDR3 spans 12 amino acids. V was pared by 5 bases and J by 3 bases, with 6 bases between. Germline-derived CDR1 and CDR2 are LNHNV and YYDKDF (reference sequence). As DNA, the CDR3 is TGTGCCACCAGCGAAGAAACAGATACGCAGTATTTT. It codes for CATSEETDTQYF.